The 6 T cell receptor beta chains reported below all come from one sample, sequenced in a study of CXCR3-negative and CXCR3-positive naive CD8 T cells. Preparation of TRB cDNA libraries relied on 5' RACE carrying UMI labels. With the 5' RACE reads reprocessed, TCRdb shows one record per CDR3 protein and no DNA. This sample's table reports some 50,000 distinct CDR3 sequences. Sequences were obtained from naive CXCR3- CD8+ T cells from blood. This sample's subset: CD45RO-CCR7+CD27+CD95- naive CD8+ T cells lacking CXCR3 (TNR3-). These receptor sequences come from a human donor in good health. Some clones in this sample may be carry-over from other donors' samples.

The chain links TRBV10-3 to TRBJ2-1. Per germline, CDR1 ENHRY and CDR2 SYGVKD. CDR3 length: 14 residues. CDR3 region: CAISEAGPYNEQFF.

The rearrangement joins TRBV11-2 to TRBJ2-1. The germline gives CDR1 SGHAT, CDR2 FQNNGV. The CDR3 is made up of 13 amino acids. CDR3 sequence: CASRPTAYNEQFF. Full variable domain (remainder filled in from reference TRBV11-2 and TRBJ2-1): EAGVAQSPRYKIIEKRQSVAFWCNPISGHATLYWYQQILGQGPKLLIQFQNNGVVDDSQLPKDRFSAERLKGVDSTLKIQPAKLEDSAVYLCASRPTAYNEQFFGPGTRLTVL.

The chain employs TRBV10-3 and TRBJ2-2. CDR3 size: 12 residues. Germline CDR1 is ENHRY and CDR2 is SYGVKD. The CDR3 region is CAIRNNTGELFF.

The chain recombines TRBV20-1 with TRBJ1-2. The CDR3 contains 13 residues. The germline V gene has CDR1 DFQATT and CDR2 SNEGSKA (reference sequence). The CDR3 spells CSARVAGNYGYTF.

The V call is TRBV7-9, the J call TRBJ2-7; absent DNA, TCRdb's TRBD1 call cannot be checked. From germline, CDR1 is SEHNR and CDR2 FQNEAQ (reference sequence). The length of the CDR3 is 14 residues. The CDR3 loop reads CASSGQGSRYEQYF.

The rearrangement joins TRBV29-1 to TRBJ1-2. The V gene's germline CDR1 is SQVTM and CDR2 ANQGSEA. The CDR3 runs 13 residues. CDR3 sequence reads: CSVWVSSDYGYTF.